The 27 T cell receptor beta chains listed next were all sequenced from one sample in a study of tumor-infiltrating lymphocytes in primary liver carcinoma. TCR beta cDNA was reverse-transcribed from roughly 520 ng of total RNA. The reaction used a constant-region primer and ProtoScript II reverse transcriptase. Three rounds of nested multiplex PCR with slightly modified ARM-PCR produced TCR beta libraries. The first two PCR rounds used TRBV1-TRBV30 primers with a Cbeta primer, roughly 10 cycles each. Each CDR3 protein gets one entry after TCRdb re-called the multiplex PCR reads with MiXCR. The table lists more than 150,000 distinct CDR3 sequences, less than 65% of them singletons. Unsorted whole blood served as the source of blood RNA, and germline DNA was extracted as well. Sequencing used peripheral blood. These receptors were taken from a man aged 40-49 years with primary liver carcinoma and hepatitis B virus infection.

This clonotype was seen a single time. In DNA, the CDR3 is TGTGCCTGGAGTGGAGGGGGAAGTGAAAAACTGTTTTTT. Residues: CAWSGGGSEKLFF. The chain carries TRBV30 and TRBJ1-4; a weak D match, TRBD1 (6 bases). CDR3 length equals 13 residues. V gave up 1 base and J gave up 7 bases, with 10 bases separating them. Germline V CDR1 and CDR2: GTSNPN, SVGIG (reference sequence).

This clonotype was seen a handful of times. The chain links TRBV6-2 or TRBV6-3 to TRBJ1-1; 7 nucleotides agree with TRBD1. This CDR3 is 13 amino acids long. CDR1 and CDR2 (germline): MNHEY, SVGEGT. CDR3 in amino acids: CASGQQSNTEAFF. The CDR3 bases are TGTGCTTCGGGACAGCAATCGAACACTGAAGCTTTCTTT.

The chain is built from TRBV5-5 and TRBJ1-4; D ambiguous. Between the trimmed V and J ends, which lost 0 bases and 3 bases, there was a span of 6 bases. This CDR3 contains 14 residues. Germline V gene lookup returns CDR1 SGHKS and CDR2 YYEKEE (reference sequence). CDR3 nucleotides: TGTGCCAGCAGCTTGGAACCAGCTAATGAAAAACTGTTTTTT. It yields the protein CASSLEPANEKLFF.

J is TRBJ2-5 and V is TRBV4-2, with D perhaps TRBD2 (5 bases). The V and J ends lost 0 bases and 2 bases respectively, with 13 bases between them. This CDR3 has 16 residues. Germline assignment: CDR1 LGHNA and CDR2 YNFKEQ. The CDR3: CASSQEPGGGQETQYF. The CDR3 DNA follows: TGTGCCAGCAGCCAAGAGCCTGGCGGCGGGCAAGAGACCCAGTACTTC.

The chain couples TRBV6-6 to TRBJ1-2; unclear D gene. Trimming pared 2 bases from V and 8 bases from J, leaving 12 bases between. Germline lookup yields CDR1 MNHNY and CDR2 SVGAGI (reference sequence). This CDR3 has 13 residues. This CDR3 reads CASSYPTWPGYTF. The CDR3, as DNA: TGTGCCAGCAGTTACCCGACATGGCCCGGCTACACCTTC.

The rearrangement joins TRBV29-1 to TRBJ2-7, with 9 bases that match TRBD1. Germline V lookup: CDR1 SQVTM, CDR2 ANQGSEA. Trimming at V came to 7 bases and at J to 5 bases, leaving 9 bases not matched to a gene. The CDR3 is made up of 13 amino acids. This CDR3 is CSATGQGNHEQYF. The CDR3 nucleotides are TGCAGCGCAACTGGACAGGGGAACCACGAGCAGTACTTC.

This clonotype was seen more than once but under ten times. The V call is TRBV6-1, the J call TRBJ2-1, with D perhaps TRBD1 (5 bases). Germline lookup yields CDR1 MNHNS and CDR2 SASEGT. V lost 7 bases and J 4 bases, leaving 11 bases between the germline ends. The CDR3 is made up of 13 amino acids. CDR3 protein: CASKGQTYNEQFF. CDR3 DNA sequence: TGTGCCAGCAAGGGGCAGACTTACAATGAGCAGTTCTTC.

The gene calls are TRBV6-1 and TRBJ1-5; 8 bases map to TRBD1. With V trimmed by 11 bases and J by 5 bases, 14 bases remained unmatched. The CDR3 totals 15 residues. Germline V gene lookup returns CDR1 MNHNS and CDR2 SASEGT. The CDR3 loop is CASRALIQGDQPQHF. CDR3 in DNA: TGTGCCTCCCGCGCCCTCATACAGGGGGATCAGCCCCAGCATTTT.

V and J are TRBV5-4 and TRBJ2-7, with D hard to call. The CDR3 runs to 13 residues. The germline V and J ends were trimmed by 4 bases and 5 bases, with 13 bases remaining between them. Germline V lookup: CDR1 SGHNT, CDR2 YYREEE (reference sequence). CDR3 protein: CASSATHVNEQYF. The CDR3 bases are TGTGCCAGCAGCGCCACCCATGTGAACGAGCAGTACTTC.

The rearrangement uses TRBV29-1 and TRBJ2-3; D uncertain. The germline gives CDR1 SQVTM, CDR2 ANQGSEA. With 0 bases removed from V and 1 base from J, the gap between germline ends came to 14 bases. The CDR3 loop spans 16 amino acids. CDR3 protein: CSVEDLTAEGTDTQYF. In DNA, the CDR3 is TGCAGCGTTGAAGATCTTACGGCAGAGGGCACAGATACGCAGTATTTT.

The V and J genes are TRBV10-2 and TRBJ2-2; D may be TRBD2 (5 bases). This CDR3 comprises 15 residues. Trimming stripped 7 bases from V and 6 bases from J, with 18 bases between. Germline V gives CDR1 WSHSY, CDR2 SAAADI. CDR3 nucleotide sequence: TGCGCCAGCATCGGAACTAGGTCCGGCCCCGGGGAGCTGTTTTTT. Translation: CASIGTRSGPGELFF.

The chain's CDR3 is CATFNWPTNEKLFF. The DNA for the CDR3 is TGTGCCACCTTTAACTGGCCAACTAATGAAAAACTGTTTTTT. This chain joins TRBV6-1 and TRBJ1-4, with D hard to call. CDR3 length: 14 residues. The V end was cut by 10 bases, the J end by 0 bases, with 12 bases between. Looked up from germline, CDR1 is MNHNS and CDR2 is SASEGT.

Comments on this clonotype: The junction does not match germline at one end; this may be a read error. The chain has TRBV29-1 and TRBJ2-1; TRBD1 matches 7 bases. CDR3 size: 14 residues. The V gene's germline CDR1 is SQVTM and CDR2 ANQGSEA. The CDR3: CSVEGGLFYNEQSF. CDR3 in DNA: TGCAGCGTGGAAGGGGGCCTTTTCTACAATGAGCAGTCCTTC.

J is TRBJ2-3 and V is TRBV11-2; TRBD2 aligns across 8 bases. V lost 5 bases, J lost 5 bases, and 9 bases stayed unmatched. Germline V gene sequence: CDR1 SGHAT, CDR2 FQNNGV. The CDR3 contains 15 residues. This chain's CDR3 is CASSPCGRWGDTQYF. In DNA form, the CDR3 reads TGTGCCAGCAGCCCATGCGGGAGGTGGGGAGATACGCAGTATTTT.

The chain recombines TRBV28 with TRBJ1-2; 7 bases match TRBD1. The CDR3 totals 13 residues. The junction had 8 bases not matched to a gene; V was cut back by 6 bases and J by 7 bases. Germline CDR1 reads MDHEN; CDR2 reads SYDVKM. The CDR3: CASSLDRAGGYTF. For the CDR3, the DNA is TGTGCCAGCAGCTTAGACAGGGCCGGTGGCTACACCTTC.

This clonotype has more than one count but fewer than ten. V and J are TRBV6-5 and TRBJ1-3; D call uncertain. Germline assignment: CDR1 MNHEY and CDR2 SVGAGI. This CDR3 contains 14 residues. Trimming removed 4 bases from V and 0 bases from J, with 7 bases in between. CDR3 protein: CASSFESSGNTIYF. CDR3 nucleotides: TGTGCCAGCAGTTTTGAGAGCTCTGGAAACACCATATATTTT.

The table lists this clonotype with a few counts. Since a much larger clone is just one base distant, this may be a read error. V usage is TRBV11-2 and J usage is TRBJ2-5; no clear D. Per the germline V gene, CDR1 is SGHAT and CDR2 is FQNNGV. CDR3 length: 15 residues. CDR3 protein: CVSSLSLPPQETQYF. The CDR3 DNA reads as TGTGTCAGCAGCTTAAGTCTACCCCCTCAAGAGACCCAGTACTTC.

Points on this clonotype: An end of the junction does not agree with germline; a read error may underlie this. This chain uses TRBV30 with TRBJ2-7, with D perhaps matching TRBD2 (5 bases). The CDR3 sequence is 8 residues long. CDR1 and CDR2 from the germline V gene are GTSNPN and SVGIG (reference sequence). The CDR3 here is CAQREPGF. DNA of the CDR3: TGTGCCCAGAGGGAGCCTGGATTC. The full variable domain, rest sourced from reference TRBV30 and TRBJ2-7, is SQTIHQWPATLVQPVGSPLSLECTVEGTSNPNLYWYRQAAGRGLQLLFYSVGIGQISSEVPQNLSASRPQDRQFILSSKKLLLSDSGFYLCAQREPGFGPGTRLTVT.

The chain employs TRBV29-1 and TRBJ2-2; 7 nucleotides agree with TRBD1. Germline values: CDR1 SQVTM, CDR2 ANQGSEA. V was pared by 8 bases and J by 0 bases, with 6 bases of the junction left unmatched. The CDR3 totals 14 residues. The CDR3 here is CSSRQGPNTGELFF. The CDR3 region has the DNA TGCAGCTCGAGACAGGGACCGAACACCGGGGAGCTGTTTTTT.

A note on this clonotype: Germline and junction disagree at one end, which may indicate a read error. V and J are TRBV28 and TRBJ2-3; D may be TRBD2 (6 bases). The CDR3 covers 18 residues. Per germline, CDR1 MDHEN and CDR2 SYDVKM. The CDR3 is CASRDFKGTAQSTDTQYF. The CDR3 region has the DNA TGTGCTAGCAGGGACTTCAAGGGGACGGCCCAAAGCACAGATACGCAGTATTTT.

This clonotype was found many times. The V call is TRBV11-2, the J call TRBJ1-2, with TRBD1 as a possible D gene (5 bases). V was cut by 1 base and J by 5 bases, with 8 bases left in between. The germline V gene encodes CDR1 SGHAT and CDR2 FQNNGV. This CDR3 region has 13 residues. The CDR3 region has the DNA TGTGCCAGCAGCTTAGCGGCAGGGTATGGCTACACCTTC. This sequence encodes CASSLAAGYGYTF.

The chain recombines TRBV11-2 with TRBJ2-1, with 7 bases matching TRBD2. V shed 4 bases, J shed 1 base, and the junction held 4 bases outside the gene matches. CDR1 SGHAT and CDR2 FQNNGV come from the germline V gene. This CDR3 comprises 15 residues. CDR3 in amino acids: CASSWGGKSYNEQFF. CDR3 DNA sequence: TGTGCCAGCAGCTGGGGGGGGAAATCCTACAATGAGCAGTTCTTC.

In the case of this clonotype: A much larger clone lies a single base off, so this may be a read error. This chain uses TRBV4-2 with TRBJ2-6, with D perhaps TRBD1 or TRBD2 (6 bases each). CDR3 length: 17 residues. Germline CDR1 reads LGHNA; CDR2 reads YNFKEQ. This CDR3 is CAGSQDGGGAGANVLTF. In DNA form, the CDR3 reads TGTGCCGGCAGCCAAGATGGAGGGGGAGCTGGGGCCAACGTCCTGACTTTC.

This clonotype was counted once. The V call is TRBV13, the J call TRBJ2-3; no firm D call. Germline CDR1 reads PRHDT; CDR2 reads FYEKMQ (reference sequence). The length of the CDR3 is 13 residues. V was trimmed by 8 bases and J by 9 bases, leaving 18 bases between them. The CDR3 DNA reads TGTGCCAGCGGCAACCGGACCCTCGTAACGCAGTATTTT. Protein: CASGNRTLVTQYF.

The V and J genes are TRBV4-1 and TRBJ2-7; perhaps D is TRBD1 or TRBD2 (5 bases each). The CDR3 extends over 14 amino acids. Between the trimmed V and J ends, which lost 4 bases and 7 bases, there was a span of 17 bases. Germline CDR1 MGHRA, CDR2 YSYEKL. CDR3 in DNA: TGCGCCAGCAGCCCGGGACCGGCCTCGGGAGAGCAGTACTTC. Protein sequence: CASSPGPASGEQYF.

This clonotype was seen ten or more times. The chain combines TRBV29-1 with TRBJ1-2; D unresolved. CDR3 size: 11 residues. Germline V lookup: CDR1 SQVTM, CDR2 ANQGSEA. V dropped 0 bases and J dropped 8 bases, with 7 bases sitting between them. The CDR3 protein is CSVEEGFGYTF. The DNA for the CDR3 is TGCAGCGTTGAAGAGGGGTTCGGCTACACCTTC.

The V call is TRBV4-1, the J call TRBJ2-5; 8 bases match TRBD2. The CDR3 spans 18 residues. J was trimmed by 4 bases and V by 4 bases; bases with no gene match: 17. Germline CDR1 is MGHRA and CDR2 is YSYEKL. The CDR3 DNA sequence: TGCGCCAGCAGCCCGTACTTCTTAGGGCGGGAGGAAGGAGAGACCCAGTACTTC. This sequence encodes CASSPYFLGREEGETQYF.